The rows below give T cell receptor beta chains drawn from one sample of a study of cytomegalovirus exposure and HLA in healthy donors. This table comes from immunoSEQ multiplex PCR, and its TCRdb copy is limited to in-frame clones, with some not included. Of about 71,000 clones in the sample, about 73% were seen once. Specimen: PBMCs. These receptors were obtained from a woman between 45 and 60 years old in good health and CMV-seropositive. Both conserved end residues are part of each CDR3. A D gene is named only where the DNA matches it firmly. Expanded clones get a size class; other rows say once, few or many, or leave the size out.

CDR3aa: CASSQDSSRGRGVTDTQYF
CDR3nt: TGCGCCAGCAGCCAAGACTCGTCTCGGGGCAGGGGAGTCACAGATACGCAGTATTTT
abundance: NA
d_gene: NA
v_gene: TRBV4-3
j_gene: TRBJ2-3

CDR3aa: CSVEAASGGPNEQFF
CDR3nt: TGCAGCGTTGAAGCCGCTAGCGGGGGCCCTAATGAGCAGTTCTTC
abundance: NA
d_gene: TRBD2
v_gene: TRBV29-1
j_gene: TRBJ2-1

CDR3aa: CAISENGLAGGPYQETQYF
CDR3nt: TGTGCCATCAGTGAAAATGGACTAGCGGGGGGACCTTACCAAGAGACCCAGTACTTC
abundance: NA
d_gene: TRBD2
v_gene: TRBV10-3
j_gene: TRBJ2-5

CDR3aa: CASSLGQEPGNTIYF
CDR3nt: TGCGCCAGCAGTCTCGGACAGGAGCCTGGAAACACCATATATTTT
abundance: NA
d_gene: TRBD1
v_gene: TRBV10-2
j_gene: TRBJ1-3

CDR3aa: CASSEGVYSRSSGANVLTF
CDR3nt: TGTGCCAGCAGTGAGGGCGTGTACAGCCGGTCTTCCGGGGCCAACGTCCTGACTTTC
abundance: NA
d_gene: NA
v_gene: TRBV2
j_gene: TRBJ2-6

CDR3aa: CASHTSGGNEQFF
CDR3nt: TGTGCCAGCCACACTAGCGGGGGGAATGAGCAGTTCTTC
abundance: few
d_gene: TRBD2
v_gene: TRBV2
j_gene: TRBJ2-1

CDR3aa: CASSVSGSRTDTQYF
CDR3nt: TGCGCCAGCAGCGTCAGCGGGAGTAGAACAGATACGCAGTATTTT
abundance: NA
d_gene: TRBD2
v_gene: TRBV5-1
j_gene: TRBJ2-3

CDR3aa: CSAGGREKLFF
CDR3nt: TGCAGCGCTGGCGGCCGGGAAAAACTGTTTTTT
abundance: NA
d_gene: NA
v_gene: TRBV20-1
j_gene: TRBJ1-4

CDR3aa: CASSLGTSPYEQYF
CDR3nt: TGTGCCAGCAGCTTGGGTACTAGTCCCTACGAGCAGTACTTC
abundance: NA
d_gene: NA
v_gene: TRBV7-2
j_gene: TRBJ2-7

CDR3aa: CASKEGAGPPGEQYF
CDR3nt: TGTGCCAGCAAGGAGGGAGCGGGGCCTCCCGGGGAGCAGTACTTC
abundance: once
d_gene: TRBD2
v_gene: TRBV6-1
j_gene: TRBJ2-7

CDR3aa: CASSPGGGGLRYTF
CDR3nt: TGTGCCAGCAGCCCAGGTGGGGGGGGGCTGCGCTACACCTTC
abundance: NA
d_gene: NA
v_gene: TRBV7-6
j_gene: TRBJ1-2

CDR3aa: CASSTPGARPHEQYF
CDR3nt: TGTGCCAGTAGTACCCCAGGGGCGCGTCCTCACGAGCAGTACTTC
abundance: NA
d_gene: NA
v_gene: TRBV19
j_gene: TRBJ2-7

CDR3aa: CASSPQGSSYNEQFF
CDR3nt: TGCGCCAGCAGCCCCCAGGGAAGCTCCTACAATGAGCAGTTCTTC
abundance: NA
d_gene: NA
v_gene: TRBV5-1
j_gene: TRBJ2-1

CDR3aa: CASSYRIQLGTEAFF
CDR3nt: TGTGCCAGCAGTTACCGGATCCAACTCGGGACTGAAGCTTTCTTT
abundance: NA
d_gene: NA
v_gene: TRBV6-5
j_gene: TRBJ1-1

CDR3aa: CASQFSQGADGELFF
CDR3nt: TGTGCCAGCCAGTTTTCACAGGGGGCTGACGGGGAGCTGTTTTTT
abundance: NA
d_gene: TRBD1
v_gene: TRBV6-5
j_gene: TRBJ2-2

CDR3aa: CAISEGLAGGTDTQYF
CDR3nt: TGTGCCATCAGTGAAGGGCTAGCGGGGGGCACAGATACGCAGTATTTT
abundance: NA
d_gene: TRBD2
v_gene: TRBV10-3
j_gene: TRBJ2-3

CDR3aa: CATQSQEYEQYF
CDR3nt: TGTGCCACGCAGTCACAGGAGTACGAGCAGTACTTC
abundance: NA
d_gene: NA
v_gene: TRBV2
j_gene: TRBJ2-7

CDR3aa: CASIEGQTSYTF
CDR3nt: TGTGCCAGCATAGAGGGACAGACGAGCTACACCTTC
abundance: few
d_gene: TRBD1
v_gene: TRBV2
j_gene: TRBJ1-2

CDR3aa: CASSPQGLGGYTF
CDR3nt: TGTGCCAGCAGCCCACAGGGATTAGGTGGCTACACCTTC
abundance: NA
d_gene: NA
v_gene: TRBV27
j_gene: TRBJ1-2

CDR3aa: CASSVSGNSYEQYF
CDR3nt: TGTGCCAGCAGTGTTAGCGGGAACTCCTACGAGCAGTACTTC
abundance: few
d_gene: TRBD2
v_gene: TRBV28
j_gene: TRBJ2-7

CDR3aa: CSASRETEAFF
CDR3nt: TGCAGTGCTAGTAGGGAGACTGAAGCTTTCTTT
abundance: NA
d_gene: NA
v_gene: TRBV20-1
j_gene: TRBJ1-1

CDR3aa: CASRTVNTEAFF
CDR3nt: TGTGCCAGCCGGACAGTGAACACTGAAGCTTTCTTT
abundance: NA
d_gene: NA
v_gene: TRBV6-1
j_gene: TRBJ1-1

CDR3aa: CASSVRTTGQGGYTF
CDR3nt: TGTGCCAGCAGCGTAAGAACGACAGGGCAAGGCGGCTACACCTTC
abundance: NA
d_gene: TRBD1
v_gene: TRBV7-2
j_gene: TRBJ1-2

CDR3aa: CASRDRVYGYTF
CDR3nt: TGTGCCAGCAGGGACAGGGTCTATGGCTACACCTTC
abundance: NA
d_gene: TRBD1
v_gene: TRBV27
j_gene: TRBJ1-2

CDR3aa: CAWSPWGGTYNEQFF
CDR3nt: TGTGCCTGGAGCCCATGGGGGGGGACCTACAATGAGCAGTTCTTC
abundance: NA
d_gene: TRBD2
v_gene: TRBV30
j_gene: TRBJ2-1

CDR3aa: CASSVPRRGGELFF
CDR3nt: TGTGCCAGCAGCGTCCCCCGACGCGGCGGGGAGCTGTTTTTT
abundance: NA
d_gene: NA
v_gene: TRBV9
j_gene: TRBJ2-2

CDR3aa: CASSQDRVRETQYF
CDR3nt: TGTGCCAGCAGCCAAGACAGGGTGAGGGAGACCCAGTACTTC
abundance: NA
d_gene: TRBD1
v_gene: TRBV7-2
j_gene: TRBJ2-5

CDR3aa: CASGQGDGYGYTF
CDR3nt: TGCGCCAGTGGACAGGGGGACGGATATGGCTACACCTTC
abundance: few
d_gene: TRBD1
v_gene: TRBV10-2
j_gene: TRBJ1-2

CDR3aa: CASSAQTGNTEAFF
CDR3nt: TGTGCCAGCAGCGCGCAGACAGGGAACACTGAAGCTTTCTTT
abundance: NA
d_gene: NA
v_gene: TRBV9
j_gene: TRBJ1-1

CDR3aa: CAWRGGGRASYEQYF
CDR3nt: TGTGCCTGGAGGGGAGGCGGGAGGGCCTCCTACGAGCAGTACTTC
abundance: NA
d_gene: TRBD2
v_gene: TRBV30
j_gene: TRBJ2-7

CDR3aa: CASSPYSNQPQHF
CDR3nt: TGTGCCAGCAGCCCTTATAGCAATCAGCCCCAGCATTTT
abundance: NA
d_gene: NA
v_gene: TRBV7-2
j_gene: TRBJ1-5

CDR3aa: CASSYRTGNTEAFF
CDR3nt: TGTGCCAGCAGCTATCGGACTGGGAACACTGAAGCTTTCTTT
abundance: NA
d_gene: NA
v_gene: TRBV7-2
j_gene: TRBJ1-1

CDR3aa: CASSSLGTGVQETQYF
CDR3nt: TGCGCCAGCAGCTCCCTCGGGACAGGGGTTCAAGAGACCCAGTACTTC
abundance: few
d_gene: TRBD1
v_gene: TRBV5-1
j_gene: TRBJ2-5

CDR3aa: CASSLDRYNEKLFF
CDR3nt: TGTGCCAGCAGCTTAGACAGGTATAATGAAAAACTGTTTTTT
abundance: once
d_gene: NA
v_gene: TRBV7-9
j_gene: TRBJ1-4

CDR3aa: CAWSVRQGASPLHF
CDR3nt: TGTGCCTGGAGTGTACGACAGGGGGCTTCACCCCTCCACTTT
abundance: NA
d_gene: TRBD1
v_gene: TRBV30
j_gene: TRBJ1-6

CDR3aa: CASSIGRSSGANVLTF
CDR3nt: TGTGCCAGTAGTATAGGCAGAAGCTCTGGGGCCAACGTCCTGACTTTC
abundance: few
d_gene: NA
v_gene: TRBV19
j_gene: TRBJ2-6

CDR3aa: CASSLLTGGNQPQHF
CDR3nt: TGTGCCAGCAGCTTATTGACAGGGGGCAATCAGCCCCAGCATTTT
abundance: few
d_gene: TRBD1
v_gene: TRBV7-2
j_gene: TRBJ1-5

CDR3aa: CASSLSSRLAPYEQYF
CDR3nt: TGTGCCAGCAGCTTATCTTCCCGGCTAGCCCCCTACGAGCAGTACTTC
abundance: NA
d_gene: NA
v_gene: TRBV7-2
j_gene: TRBJ2-7